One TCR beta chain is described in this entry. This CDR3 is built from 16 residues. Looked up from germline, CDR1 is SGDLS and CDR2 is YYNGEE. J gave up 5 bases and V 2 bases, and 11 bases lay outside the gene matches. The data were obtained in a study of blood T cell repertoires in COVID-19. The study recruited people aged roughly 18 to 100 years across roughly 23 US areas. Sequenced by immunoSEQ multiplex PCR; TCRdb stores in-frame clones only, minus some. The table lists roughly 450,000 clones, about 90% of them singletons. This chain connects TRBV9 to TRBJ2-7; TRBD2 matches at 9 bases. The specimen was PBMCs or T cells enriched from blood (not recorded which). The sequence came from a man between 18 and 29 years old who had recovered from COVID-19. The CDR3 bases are TGTGCCAGCAGCGTGGGGGGTGGCGGGAGGGCCAACGAGCAGTACTTC. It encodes CASSVGGGGRANEQYF.